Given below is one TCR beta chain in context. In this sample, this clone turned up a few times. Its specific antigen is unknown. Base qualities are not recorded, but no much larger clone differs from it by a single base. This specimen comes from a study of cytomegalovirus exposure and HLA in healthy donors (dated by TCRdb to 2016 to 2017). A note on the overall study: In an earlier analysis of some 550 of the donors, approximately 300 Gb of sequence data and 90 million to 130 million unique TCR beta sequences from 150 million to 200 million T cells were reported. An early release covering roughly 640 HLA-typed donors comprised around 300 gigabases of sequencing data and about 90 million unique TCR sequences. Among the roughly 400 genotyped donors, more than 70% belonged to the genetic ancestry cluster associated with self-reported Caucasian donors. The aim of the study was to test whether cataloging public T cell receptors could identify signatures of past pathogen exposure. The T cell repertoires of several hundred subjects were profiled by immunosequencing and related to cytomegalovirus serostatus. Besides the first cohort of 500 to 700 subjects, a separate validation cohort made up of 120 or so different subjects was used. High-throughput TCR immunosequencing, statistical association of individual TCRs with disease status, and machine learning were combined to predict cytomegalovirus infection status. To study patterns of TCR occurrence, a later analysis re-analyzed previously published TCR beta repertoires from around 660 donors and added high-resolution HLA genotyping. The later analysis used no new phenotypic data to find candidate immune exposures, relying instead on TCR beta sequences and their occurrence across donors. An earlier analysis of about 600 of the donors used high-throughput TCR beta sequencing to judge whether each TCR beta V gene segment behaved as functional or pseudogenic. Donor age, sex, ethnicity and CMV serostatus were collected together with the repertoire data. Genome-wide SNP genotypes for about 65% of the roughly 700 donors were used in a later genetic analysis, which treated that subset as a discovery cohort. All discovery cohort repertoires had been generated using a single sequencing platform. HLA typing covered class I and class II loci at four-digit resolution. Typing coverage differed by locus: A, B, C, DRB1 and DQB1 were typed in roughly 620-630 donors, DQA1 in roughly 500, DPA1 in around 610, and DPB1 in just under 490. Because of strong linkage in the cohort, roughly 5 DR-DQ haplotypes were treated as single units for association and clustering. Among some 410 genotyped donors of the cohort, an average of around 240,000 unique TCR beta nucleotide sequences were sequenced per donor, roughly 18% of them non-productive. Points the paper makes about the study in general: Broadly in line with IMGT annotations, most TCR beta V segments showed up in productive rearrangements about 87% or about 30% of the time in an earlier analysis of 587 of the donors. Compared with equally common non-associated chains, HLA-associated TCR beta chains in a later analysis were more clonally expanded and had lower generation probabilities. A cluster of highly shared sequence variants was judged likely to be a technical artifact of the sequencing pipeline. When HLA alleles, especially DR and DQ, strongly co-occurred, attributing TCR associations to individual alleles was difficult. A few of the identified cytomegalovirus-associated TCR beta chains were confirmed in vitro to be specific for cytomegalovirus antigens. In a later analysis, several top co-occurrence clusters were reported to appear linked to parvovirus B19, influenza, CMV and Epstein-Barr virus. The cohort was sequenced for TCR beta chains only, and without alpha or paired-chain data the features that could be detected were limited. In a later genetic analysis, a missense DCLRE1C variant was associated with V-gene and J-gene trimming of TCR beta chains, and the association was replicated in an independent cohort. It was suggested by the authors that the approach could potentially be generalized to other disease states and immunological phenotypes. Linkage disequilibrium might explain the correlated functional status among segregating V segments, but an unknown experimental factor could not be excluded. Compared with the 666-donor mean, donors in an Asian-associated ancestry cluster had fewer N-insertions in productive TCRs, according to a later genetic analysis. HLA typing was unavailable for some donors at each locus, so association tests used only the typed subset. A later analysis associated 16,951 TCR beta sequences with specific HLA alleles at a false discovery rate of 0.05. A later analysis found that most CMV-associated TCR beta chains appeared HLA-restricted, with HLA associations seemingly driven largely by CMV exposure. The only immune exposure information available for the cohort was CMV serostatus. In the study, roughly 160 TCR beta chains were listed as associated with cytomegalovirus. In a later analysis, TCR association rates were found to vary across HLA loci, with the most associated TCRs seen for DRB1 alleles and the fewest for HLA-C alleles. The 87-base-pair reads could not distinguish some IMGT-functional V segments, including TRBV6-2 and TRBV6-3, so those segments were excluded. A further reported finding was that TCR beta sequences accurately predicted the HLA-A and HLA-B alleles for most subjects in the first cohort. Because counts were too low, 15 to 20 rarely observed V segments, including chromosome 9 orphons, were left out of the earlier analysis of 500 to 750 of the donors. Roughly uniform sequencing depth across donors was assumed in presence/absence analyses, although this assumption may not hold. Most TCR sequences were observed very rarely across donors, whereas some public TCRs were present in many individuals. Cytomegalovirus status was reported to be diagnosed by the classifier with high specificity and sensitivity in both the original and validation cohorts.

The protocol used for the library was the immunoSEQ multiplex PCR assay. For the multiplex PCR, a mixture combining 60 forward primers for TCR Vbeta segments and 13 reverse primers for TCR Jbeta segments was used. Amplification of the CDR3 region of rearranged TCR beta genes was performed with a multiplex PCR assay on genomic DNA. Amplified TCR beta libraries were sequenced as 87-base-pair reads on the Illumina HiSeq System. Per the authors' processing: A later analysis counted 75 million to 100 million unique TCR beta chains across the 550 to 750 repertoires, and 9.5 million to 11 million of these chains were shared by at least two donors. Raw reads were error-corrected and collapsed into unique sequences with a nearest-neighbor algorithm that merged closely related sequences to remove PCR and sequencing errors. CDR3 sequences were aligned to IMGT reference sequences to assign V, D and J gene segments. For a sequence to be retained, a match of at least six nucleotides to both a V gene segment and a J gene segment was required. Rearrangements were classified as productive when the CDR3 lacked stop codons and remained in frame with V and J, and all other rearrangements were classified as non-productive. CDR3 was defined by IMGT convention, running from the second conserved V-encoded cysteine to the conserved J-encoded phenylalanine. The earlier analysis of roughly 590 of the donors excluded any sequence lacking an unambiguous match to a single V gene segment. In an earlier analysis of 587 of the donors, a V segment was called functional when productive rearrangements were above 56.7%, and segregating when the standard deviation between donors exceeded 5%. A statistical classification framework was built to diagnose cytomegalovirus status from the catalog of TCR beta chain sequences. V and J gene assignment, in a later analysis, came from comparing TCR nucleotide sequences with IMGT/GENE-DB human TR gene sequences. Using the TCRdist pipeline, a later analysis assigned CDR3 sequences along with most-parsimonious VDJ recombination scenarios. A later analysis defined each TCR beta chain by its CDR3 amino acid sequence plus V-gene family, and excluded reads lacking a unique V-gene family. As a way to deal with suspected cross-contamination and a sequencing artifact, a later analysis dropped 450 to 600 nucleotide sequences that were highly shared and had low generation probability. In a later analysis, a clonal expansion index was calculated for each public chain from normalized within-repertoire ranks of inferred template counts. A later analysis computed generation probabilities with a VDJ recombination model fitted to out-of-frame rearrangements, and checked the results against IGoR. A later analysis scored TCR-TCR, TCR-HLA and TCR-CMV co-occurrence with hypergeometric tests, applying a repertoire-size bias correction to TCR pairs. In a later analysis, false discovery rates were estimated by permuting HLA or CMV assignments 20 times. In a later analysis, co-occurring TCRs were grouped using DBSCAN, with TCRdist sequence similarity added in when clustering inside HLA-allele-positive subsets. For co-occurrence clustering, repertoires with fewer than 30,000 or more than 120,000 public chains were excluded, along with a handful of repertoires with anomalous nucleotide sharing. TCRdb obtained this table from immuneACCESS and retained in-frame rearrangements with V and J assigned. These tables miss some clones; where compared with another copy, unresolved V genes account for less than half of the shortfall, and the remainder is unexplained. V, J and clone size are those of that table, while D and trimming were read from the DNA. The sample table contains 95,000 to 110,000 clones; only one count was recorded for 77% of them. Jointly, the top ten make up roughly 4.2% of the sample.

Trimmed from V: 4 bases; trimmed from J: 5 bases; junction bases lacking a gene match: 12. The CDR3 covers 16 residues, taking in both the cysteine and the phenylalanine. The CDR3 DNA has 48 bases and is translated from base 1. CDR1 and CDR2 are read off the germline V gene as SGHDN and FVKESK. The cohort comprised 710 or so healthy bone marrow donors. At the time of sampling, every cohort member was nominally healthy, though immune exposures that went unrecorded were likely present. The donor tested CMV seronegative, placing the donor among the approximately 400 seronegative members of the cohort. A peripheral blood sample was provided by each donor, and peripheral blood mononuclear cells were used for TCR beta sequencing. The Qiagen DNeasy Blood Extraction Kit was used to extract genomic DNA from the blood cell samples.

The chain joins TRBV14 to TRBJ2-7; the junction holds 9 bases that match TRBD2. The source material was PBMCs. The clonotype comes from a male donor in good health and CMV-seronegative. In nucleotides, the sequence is TGTGCCAGCAGCCCTCCAAGTCGGACTAGCGACAACGAGCAGTACTTC. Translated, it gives CASSPPSRTSDNEQYF. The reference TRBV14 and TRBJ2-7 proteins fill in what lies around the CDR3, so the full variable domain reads EAGVTQFPSHSVIEKGQTVTLRCDPISGHDNLYWYRRVMGKEIKFLLHFVKESKQDESGMPNNRFLAERTGGTYSTLKVQPAELEDSGVYFCASSPPSRTSDNEQYFGPGTRLTVT.